This TCR beta chain appears in the sequencing data of a study of T-cell memory formation after mild COVID-19. Whole-study results and caveats: Contracting CD4+ clones sat mainly in CM and EM; CD8+ in EMRA.

The CDR3 loop spans 15 amino acids. The germline V gene encodes CDR1 SEHNR and CDR2 FQNEAQ (reference sequence). V lost 1 base to trimming and J lost 2 bases, with 12 bases between them. TCRdb ran MiXCR on the 5' RACE reads and lists one entry per CDR3 protein. Of fewer than 450,000 distinct CDR3 sequences in the sample, around 21% are singletons; the top ten hold about 12%. This clonotype was recorded a few times. Its antigen is not known. The clonotype comes from an adult woman who had mild COVID-19 (a few samples of this study predate the infection). Cell type and time point are not known. Material: PBMCs or a T cell subset sorted from them (not recorded which). The V gene is TRBV7-9, the J gene TRBJ2-7, with D unresolved. Here the CDR3 reads CASSLGQVETYEQYF. The CDR3 DNA follows: TGTGCCAGCAGCTTAGGCCAGGTGGAAACCTACGAGCAGTACTTC.